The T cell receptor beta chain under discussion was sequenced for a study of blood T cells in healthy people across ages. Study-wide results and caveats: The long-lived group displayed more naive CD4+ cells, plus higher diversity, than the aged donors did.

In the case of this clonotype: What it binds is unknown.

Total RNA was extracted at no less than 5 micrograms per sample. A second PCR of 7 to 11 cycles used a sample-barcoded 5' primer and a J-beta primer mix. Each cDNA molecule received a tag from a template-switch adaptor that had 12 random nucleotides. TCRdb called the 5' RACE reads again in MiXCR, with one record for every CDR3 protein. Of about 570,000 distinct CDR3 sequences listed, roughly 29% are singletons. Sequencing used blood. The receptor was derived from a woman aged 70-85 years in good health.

The CDR3 reads CASSRTSRYEQYF. In nucleotides, the CDR3 is TGTGCCAGCAGTAGGACTAGCCGATACGAGCAGTACTTC. The chain uses TRBV6-2 or TRBV6-3 and TRBJ2-7, with 8 nucleotides matching TRBD2. The CDR3 extends over 13 amino acids. Germline CDR1 and CDR2: MNHEY and SVGEGT. V dropped 5 bases and J dropped 4; count of bases not matched to a gene: 4.